This T cell receptor (beta chain) was profiled in a study of blood T cell repertoires in COVID-19. Turning to the study itself: The origin of the acute and convalescent COVID-19 samples was the United States, Italy and Spain. Sources were T cells, B-cell-depleted T cells, or PBMCs; the material itself was cDNA or gDNA.

Looked up from germline, CDR1 is LNHDA and CDR2 is SQIVND (reference sequence). The CDR3 runs 15 residues. V gave up 5 bases and J gave up 2 bases, with 12 bases separating them. In the study's own analysis: Amplification of reference gene primers was used by the study to estimate nucleated cell counts. Method: immunoSEQ multiplex PCR; TCRdb's copy keeps in-frame clones and lacks some. V, J and clone size are those of that table, while D and trimming were read from the DNA. The table lists 160,000 or so clones, more than 65% of them singletons. The J gene is TRBJ2-2, the V gene TRBV19, with D maybe TRBD1 (6 bases). Sequenced: peripheral blood. This clonotype was obtained from a woman over 75 with acute or convalescent COVID-19. The DNA of the CDR3 is TGTGCCAGTAGTCAGGGGTCAATTAACACCGGGGAGCTGTTTTTT. Protein product: CASSQGSINTGELFF.